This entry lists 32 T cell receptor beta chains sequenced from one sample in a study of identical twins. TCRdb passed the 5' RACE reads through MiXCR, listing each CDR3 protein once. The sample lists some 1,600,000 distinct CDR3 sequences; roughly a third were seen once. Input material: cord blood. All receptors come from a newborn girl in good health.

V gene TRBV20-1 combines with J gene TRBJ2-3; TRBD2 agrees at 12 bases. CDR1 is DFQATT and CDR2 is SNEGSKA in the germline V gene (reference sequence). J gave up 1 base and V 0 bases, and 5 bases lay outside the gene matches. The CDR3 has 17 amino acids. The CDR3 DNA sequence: TGCAGTGCTAGAGATCTCAGGACTAGCGGGGGCACAGATACGCAGTATTTT. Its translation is CSARDLRTSGGTDTQYF.

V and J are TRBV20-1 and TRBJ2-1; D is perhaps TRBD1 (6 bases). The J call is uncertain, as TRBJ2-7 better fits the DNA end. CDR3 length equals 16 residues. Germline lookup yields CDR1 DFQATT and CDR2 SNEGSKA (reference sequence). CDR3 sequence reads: CGCPRPWGHSYNEQYF. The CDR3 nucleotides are TGCGGCTGTCCCCGGCCCTGGGGGCACTCCTACAATGAGCAGTACTTC.

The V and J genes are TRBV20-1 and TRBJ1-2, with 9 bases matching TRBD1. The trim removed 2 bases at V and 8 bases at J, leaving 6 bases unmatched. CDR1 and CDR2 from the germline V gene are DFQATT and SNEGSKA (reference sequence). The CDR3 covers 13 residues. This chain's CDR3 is CSARPRDRVGYTF. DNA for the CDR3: TGCAGTGCTAGACCCCGGGACAGGGTGGGCTACACCTTC.

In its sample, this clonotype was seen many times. In DNA, the CDR3 is TGTGCCAGCAGCTTAGGATACTACGAGCAGTACTTC. This gives the protein CASSLGYYEQYF. The chain is built from TRBV13 and TRBJ2-7; no reliable D call. V dropped 0 bases and J dropped 3 bases, with 3 bases sitting between them. CDR3 length: 12 amino acids. From germline, CDR1 is PRHDT and CDR2 FYEKMQ (reference sequence).

CDR3 amino acids: CSAPRREGRYEQYF. The CDR3, as DNA: TGCAGTGCTCCTCGCCGGGAGGGCCGTTACGAGCAGTACTTC. The V call is TRBV20-1, the J call TRBJ2-7; 8 nucleotides agree with TRBD2. The ends lost 5 bases at V and 4 bases at J; junction bases unmatched: 10. The CDR3 totals 14 residues. Germline values: CDR1 DFQATT, CDR2 SNEGSKA (reference sequence).

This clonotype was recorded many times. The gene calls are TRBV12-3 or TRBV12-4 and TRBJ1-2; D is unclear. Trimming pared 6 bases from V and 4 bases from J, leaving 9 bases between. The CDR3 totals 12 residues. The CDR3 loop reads CASSFEGYGYTF. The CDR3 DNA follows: TGTGCCAGCAGCTTCGAGGGCTATGGCTACACCTTC.

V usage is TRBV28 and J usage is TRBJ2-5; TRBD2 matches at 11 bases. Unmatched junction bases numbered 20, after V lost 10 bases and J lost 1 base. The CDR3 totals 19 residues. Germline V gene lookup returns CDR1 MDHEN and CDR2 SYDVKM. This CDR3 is CATAEKTSGSWRIQETQYF. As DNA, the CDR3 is TGTGCCACCGCTGAAAAAACTAGCGGGAGTTGGAGGATCCAAGAGACCCAGTACTTC.

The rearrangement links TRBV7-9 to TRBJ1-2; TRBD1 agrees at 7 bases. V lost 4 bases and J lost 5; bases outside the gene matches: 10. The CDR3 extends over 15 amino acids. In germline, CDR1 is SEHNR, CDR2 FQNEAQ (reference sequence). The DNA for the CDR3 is TGTGCCAGCAGCTCTTACAGGGGAGAGGTTTATGGCTACACCTTC. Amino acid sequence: CASSSYRGEVYGYTF. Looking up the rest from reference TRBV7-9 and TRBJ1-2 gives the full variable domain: DTGVSQNPRHKITKRGQNVTFRCDPISEHNRLYWYRQTLGQGPEFLTYFQNEAQLEKSRLLSDRFSAERPKGSFSTLEIQRTEQGDSAMYLCASSSYRGEVYGYTFGSGTRLTVV.

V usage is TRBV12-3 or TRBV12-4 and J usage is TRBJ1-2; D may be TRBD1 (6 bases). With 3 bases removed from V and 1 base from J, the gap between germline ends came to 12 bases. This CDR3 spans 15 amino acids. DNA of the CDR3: TGTGCCAGCAGTTTGTCCCAGGGGTTTAACTATGGCTACACCTTC. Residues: CASSLSQGFNYGYTF.

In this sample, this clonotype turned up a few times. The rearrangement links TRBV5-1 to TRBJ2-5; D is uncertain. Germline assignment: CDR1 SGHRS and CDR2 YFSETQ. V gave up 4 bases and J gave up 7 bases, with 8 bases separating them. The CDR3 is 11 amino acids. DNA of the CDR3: TGCGCCAGCAGCCTTAGTTCGACCCAGTACTTC. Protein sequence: CASSLSSTQYF.

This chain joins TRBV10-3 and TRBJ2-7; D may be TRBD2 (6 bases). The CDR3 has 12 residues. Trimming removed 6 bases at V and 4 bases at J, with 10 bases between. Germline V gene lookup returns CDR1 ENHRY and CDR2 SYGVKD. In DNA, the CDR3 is TGTGCCATCAGCCCGACTAGTTACGAGCAGTACTTC. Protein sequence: CAISPTSYEQYF.

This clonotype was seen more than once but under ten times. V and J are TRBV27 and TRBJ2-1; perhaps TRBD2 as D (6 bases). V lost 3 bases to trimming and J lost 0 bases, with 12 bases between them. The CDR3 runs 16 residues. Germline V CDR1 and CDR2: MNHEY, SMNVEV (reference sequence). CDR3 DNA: TGTGCCAGCAGTTTTTCTGGCGGGGACTCCTACAATGAGCAGTTCTTC. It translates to CASSFSGGDSYNEQFF.

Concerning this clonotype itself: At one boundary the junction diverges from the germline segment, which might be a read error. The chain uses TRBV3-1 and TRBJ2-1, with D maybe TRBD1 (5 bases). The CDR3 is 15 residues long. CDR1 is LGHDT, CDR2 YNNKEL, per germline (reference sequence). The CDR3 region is CASSQDTGQYNERFF. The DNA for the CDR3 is TGTGCCAGCAGCCAAGATACCGGACAATACAATGAGCGGTTCTTC.

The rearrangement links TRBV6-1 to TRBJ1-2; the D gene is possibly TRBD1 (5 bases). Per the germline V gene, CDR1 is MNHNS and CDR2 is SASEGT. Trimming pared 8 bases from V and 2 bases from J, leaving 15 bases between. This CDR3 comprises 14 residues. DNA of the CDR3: TGTGCCAGCGTTAAAGACCGGGGGAACTATGGCTACACCTTC. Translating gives CASVKDRGNYGYTF.

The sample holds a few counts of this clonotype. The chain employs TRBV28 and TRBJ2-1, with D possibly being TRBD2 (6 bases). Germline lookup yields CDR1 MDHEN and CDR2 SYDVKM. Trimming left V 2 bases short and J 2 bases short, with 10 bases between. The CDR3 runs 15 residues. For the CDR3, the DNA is TGTGCCAGCAGTTTACCCGGGAGCCCCTACAATGAGCAGTTCTTC. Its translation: CASSLPGSPYNEQFF.

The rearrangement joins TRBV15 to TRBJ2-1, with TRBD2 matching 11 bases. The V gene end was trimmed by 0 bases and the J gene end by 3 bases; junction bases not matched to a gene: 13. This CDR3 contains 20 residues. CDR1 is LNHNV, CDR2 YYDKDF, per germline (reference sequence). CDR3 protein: CATSRDPGQGTSGSYNEQFF. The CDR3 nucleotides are TGTGCCACCAGCAGAGATCCGGGACAGGGTACTAGCGGGAGCTACAATGAGCAGTTCTTC.

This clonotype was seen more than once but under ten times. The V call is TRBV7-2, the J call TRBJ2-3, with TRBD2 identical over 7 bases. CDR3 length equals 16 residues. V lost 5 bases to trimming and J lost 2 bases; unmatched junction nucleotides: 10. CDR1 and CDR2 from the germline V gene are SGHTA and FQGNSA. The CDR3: CASSPPLLAPTDTQYF. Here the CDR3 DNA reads TGTGCCAGCAGCCCACCGCTACTAGCGCCCACAGATACGCAGTATTTT. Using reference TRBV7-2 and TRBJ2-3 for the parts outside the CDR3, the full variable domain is GAGVSQSPSNKVTEKGKDVELRCDPISGHTALYWYRQSLGQGLEFLIYFQGNSAPDKSGLPSDRFSAERTGGSVSTLTIQRTQQEDSAVYLCASSPPLLAPTDTQYFGPGTRLTVL.

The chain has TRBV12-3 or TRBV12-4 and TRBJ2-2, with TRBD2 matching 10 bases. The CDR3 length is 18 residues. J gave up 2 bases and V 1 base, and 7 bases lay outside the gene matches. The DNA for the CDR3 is TGTGCCAGCAGTTTAGTAGCTAGCGGGAGACCCAACACCGGGGAGCTGTTTTTT. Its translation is CASSLVASGRPNTGELFF.

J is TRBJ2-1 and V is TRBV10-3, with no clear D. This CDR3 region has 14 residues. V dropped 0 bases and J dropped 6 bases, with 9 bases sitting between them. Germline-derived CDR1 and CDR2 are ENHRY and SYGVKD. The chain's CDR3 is CAISESLPGNEQFF. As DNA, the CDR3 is TGTGCCATCAGTGAGTCGCTACCTGGCAATGAGCAGTTCTTC.

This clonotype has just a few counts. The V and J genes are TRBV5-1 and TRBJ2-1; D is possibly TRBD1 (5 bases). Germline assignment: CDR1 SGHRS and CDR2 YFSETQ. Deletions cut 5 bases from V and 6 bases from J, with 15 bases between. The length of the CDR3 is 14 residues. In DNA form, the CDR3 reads TGCGCCAGCAGGGTCGAGCCTGGGGCCAATGAGCAGTTCTTC. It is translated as CASRVEPGANEQFF.

The CDR3: CASSGWVNEKLFF. The CDR3 DNA is TGTGCCAGCAGCGGCTGGGTAAATGAAAAACTGTTTTTT. The chain links TRBV3-1 to TRBJ1-4; D ambiguous. The germline CDR1 and CDR2 sequences are LGHDT and YNNKEL (reference sequence). V lost 5 bases to trimming and J lost 5 bases, with 9 bases between them. The CDR3 is 13 amino acids.

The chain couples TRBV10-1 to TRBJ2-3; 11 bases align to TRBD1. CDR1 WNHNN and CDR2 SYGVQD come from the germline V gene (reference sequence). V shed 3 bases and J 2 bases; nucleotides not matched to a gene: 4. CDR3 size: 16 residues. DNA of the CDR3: TGCGCCAGCAGTGATGGGACAGGGGGGCCCACAGATACGCAGTATTTT. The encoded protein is CASSDGTGGPTDTQYF.

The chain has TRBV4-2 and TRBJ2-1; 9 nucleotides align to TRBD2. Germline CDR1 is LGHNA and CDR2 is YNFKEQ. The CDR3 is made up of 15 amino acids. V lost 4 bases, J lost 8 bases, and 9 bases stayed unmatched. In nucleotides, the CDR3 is TGTGCCAGCAGCCGTAGCGGGAGTTTGACGGATGAGCAGTTCTTC. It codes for CASSRSGSLTDEQFF.

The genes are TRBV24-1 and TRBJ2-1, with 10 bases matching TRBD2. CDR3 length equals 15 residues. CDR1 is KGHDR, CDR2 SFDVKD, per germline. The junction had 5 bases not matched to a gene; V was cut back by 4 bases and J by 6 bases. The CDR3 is CATSEPLAGVNEQFF. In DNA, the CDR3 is TGTGCCACCAGTGAACCGCTAGCGGGAGTCAATGAGCAGTTCTTC.

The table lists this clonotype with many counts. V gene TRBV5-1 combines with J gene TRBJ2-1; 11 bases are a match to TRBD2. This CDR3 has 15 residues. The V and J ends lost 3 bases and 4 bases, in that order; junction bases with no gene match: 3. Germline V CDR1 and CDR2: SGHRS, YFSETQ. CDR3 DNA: TGCGCCAGCAGCTCGGGACTAGCGGTATACAATGAGCAGTTCTTC. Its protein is CASSSGLAVYNEQFF.

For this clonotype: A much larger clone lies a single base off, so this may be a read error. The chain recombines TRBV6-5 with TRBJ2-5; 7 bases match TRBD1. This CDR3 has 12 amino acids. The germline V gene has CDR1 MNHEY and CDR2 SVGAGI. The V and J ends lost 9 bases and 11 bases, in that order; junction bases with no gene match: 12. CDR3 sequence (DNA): TGTGCCAGTGGCCGACAGGGCAATGAGCAGTACTTC. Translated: CASGRQGNEQYF.

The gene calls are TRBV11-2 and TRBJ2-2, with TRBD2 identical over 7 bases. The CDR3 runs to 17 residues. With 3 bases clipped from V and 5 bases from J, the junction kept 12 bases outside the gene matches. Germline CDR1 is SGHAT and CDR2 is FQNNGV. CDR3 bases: TGTGCCAGCAGCTTTCAGCGGGGTGGATGGATGACCGGGGAGCTGTTTTTT. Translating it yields CASSFQRGGWMTGELFF.

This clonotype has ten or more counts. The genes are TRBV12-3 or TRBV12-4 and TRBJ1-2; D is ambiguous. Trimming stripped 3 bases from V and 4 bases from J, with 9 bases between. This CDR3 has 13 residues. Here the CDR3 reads CASSFGGGYGYTF. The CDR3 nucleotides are TGTGCCAGCAGTTTTGGCGGTGGCTATGGCTACACCTTC.

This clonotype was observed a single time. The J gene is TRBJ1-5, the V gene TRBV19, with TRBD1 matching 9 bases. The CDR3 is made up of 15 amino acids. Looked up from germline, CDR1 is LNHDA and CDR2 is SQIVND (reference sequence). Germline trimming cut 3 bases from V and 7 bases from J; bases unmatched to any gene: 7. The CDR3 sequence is CASSIGGQGGQPQHF. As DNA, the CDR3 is TGTGCCAGTAGTATTGGGGGACAGGGTGGACAGCCCCAGCATTTT.

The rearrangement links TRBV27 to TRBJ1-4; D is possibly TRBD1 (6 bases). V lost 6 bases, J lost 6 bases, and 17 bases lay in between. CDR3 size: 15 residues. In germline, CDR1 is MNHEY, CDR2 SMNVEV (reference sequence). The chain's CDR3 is CASRPITGTDEKLFF. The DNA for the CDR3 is TGTGCCAGCAGACCCATAACAGGGACGGATGAAAAACTGTTTTTT.

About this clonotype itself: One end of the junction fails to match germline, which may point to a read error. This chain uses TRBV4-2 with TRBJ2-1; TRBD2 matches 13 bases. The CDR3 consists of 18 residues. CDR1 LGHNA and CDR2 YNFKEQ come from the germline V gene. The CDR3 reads CASGQGSLLAGGYNEQFF. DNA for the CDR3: TGTGCCAGCGGCCAAGGAAGTTTACTAGCGGGAGGGTACAATGAGCAGTTCTTC.

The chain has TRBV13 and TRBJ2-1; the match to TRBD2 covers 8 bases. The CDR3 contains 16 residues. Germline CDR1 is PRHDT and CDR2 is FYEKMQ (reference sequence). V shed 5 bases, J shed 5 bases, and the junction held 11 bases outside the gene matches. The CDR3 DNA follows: TGTGCCAGCAGCCAAACAGCGGGAGTGATCCACAATGAGCAGTTCTTC. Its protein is CASSQTAGVIHNEQFF.